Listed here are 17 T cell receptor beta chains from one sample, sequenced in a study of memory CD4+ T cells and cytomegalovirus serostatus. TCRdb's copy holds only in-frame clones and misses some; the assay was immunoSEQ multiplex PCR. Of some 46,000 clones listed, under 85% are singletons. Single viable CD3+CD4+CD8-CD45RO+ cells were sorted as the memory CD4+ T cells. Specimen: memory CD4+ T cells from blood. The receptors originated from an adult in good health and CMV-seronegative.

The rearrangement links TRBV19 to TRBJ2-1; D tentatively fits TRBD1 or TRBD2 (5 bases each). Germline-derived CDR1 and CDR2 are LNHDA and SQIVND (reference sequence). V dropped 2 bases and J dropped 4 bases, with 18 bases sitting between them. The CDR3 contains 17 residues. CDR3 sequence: CASSITRVPGPYNEQFF. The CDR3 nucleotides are TGTGCCAGTAGTATAACGAGGGTACCGGGACCTTACAATGAGCAGTTCTTC.

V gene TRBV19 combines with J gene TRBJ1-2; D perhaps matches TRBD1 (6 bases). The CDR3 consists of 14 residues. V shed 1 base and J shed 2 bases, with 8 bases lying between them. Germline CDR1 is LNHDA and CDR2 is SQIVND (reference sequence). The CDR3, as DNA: TGTGCCAGTAGTATAGGGACAGAAAACTATGGCTACACCTTC. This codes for CASSIGTENYGYTF.

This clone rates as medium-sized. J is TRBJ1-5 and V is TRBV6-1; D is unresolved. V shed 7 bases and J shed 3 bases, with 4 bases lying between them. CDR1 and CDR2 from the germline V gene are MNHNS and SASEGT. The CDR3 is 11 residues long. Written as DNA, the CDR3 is TGTGCCAGCAAAGACAATCAGCCCCAGCATTTT. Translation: CASKDNQPQHF.

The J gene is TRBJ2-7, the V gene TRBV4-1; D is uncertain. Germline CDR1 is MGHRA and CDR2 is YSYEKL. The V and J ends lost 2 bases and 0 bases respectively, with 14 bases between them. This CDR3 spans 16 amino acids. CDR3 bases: TGCGCCAGCAGCCAATTGGTGGGCATACCCTCCTACGAGCAGTACTTC. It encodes CASSQLVGIPSYEQYF.

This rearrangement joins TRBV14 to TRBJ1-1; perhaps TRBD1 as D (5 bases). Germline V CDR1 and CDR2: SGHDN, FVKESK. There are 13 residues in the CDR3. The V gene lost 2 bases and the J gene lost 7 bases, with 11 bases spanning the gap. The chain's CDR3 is CASSQWGLGEAFF. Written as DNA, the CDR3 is TGTGCCAGCAGCCAATGGGGGTTAGGTGAAGCTTTCTTT.

As DNA, the CDR3 is TGTGCCAGCAGCTTAGACGGGACAGGGCATACAGATACGCAGTATTTT. Its translation: CASSLDGTGHTDTQYF. This chain uses TRBV11-2 with TRBJ2-3, with 9 positions matching TRBD1. The V gene end was trimmed by 0 bases and the J gene end by 3 bases; junction bases not matched to a gene: 4. This CDR3 comprises 16 residues. Germline assignment: CDR1 SGHAT and CDR2 FQNNGV.

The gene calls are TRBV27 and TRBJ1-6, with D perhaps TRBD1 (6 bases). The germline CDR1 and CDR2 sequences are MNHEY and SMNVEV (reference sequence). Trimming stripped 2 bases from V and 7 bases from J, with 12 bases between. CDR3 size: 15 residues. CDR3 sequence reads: CASSLLGGDNSPLHF. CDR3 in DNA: TGTGCCAGCAGTTTACTGGGGGGCGACAATTCACCCCTCCACTTT.

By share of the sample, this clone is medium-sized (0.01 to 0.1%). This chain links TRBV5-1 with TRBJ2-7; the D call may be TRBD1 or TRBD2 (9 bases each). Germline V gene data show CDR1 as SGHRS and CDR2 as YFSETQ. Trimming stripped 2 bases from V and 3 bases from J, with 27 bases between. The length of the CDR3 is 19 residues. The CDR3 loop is CASSFGGTGSLAGIYEQYF. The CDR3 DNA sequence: TGCGCCAGCAGCTTCGGGGGGACAGGGAGTCTAGCGGGGATCTACGAGCAGTACTTC.

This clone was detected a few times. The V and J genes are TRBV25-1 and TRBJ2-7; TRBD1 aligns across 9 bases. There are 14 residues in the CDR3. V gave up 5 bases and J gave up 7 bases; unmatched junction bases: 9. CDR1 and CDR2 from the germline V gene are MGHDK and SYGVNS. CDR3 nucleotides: TGTGCCAGCAGTCCTCCGGACAGGGGTGAAGAGCAGTACTTC. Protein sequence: CASSPPDRGEEQYF.

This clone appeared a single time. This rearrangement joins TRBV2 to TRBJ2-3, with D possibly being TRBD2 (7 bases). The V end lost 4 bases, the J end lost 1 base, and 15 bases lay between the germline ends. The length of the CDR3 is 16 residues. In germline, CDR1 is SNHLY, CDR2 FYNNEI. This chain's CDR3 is CASSVGRGAGTDTQYF. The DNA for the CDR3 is TGTGCCAGCAGTGTGGGCCGGGGGGCTGGCACAGATACGCAGTATTTT.

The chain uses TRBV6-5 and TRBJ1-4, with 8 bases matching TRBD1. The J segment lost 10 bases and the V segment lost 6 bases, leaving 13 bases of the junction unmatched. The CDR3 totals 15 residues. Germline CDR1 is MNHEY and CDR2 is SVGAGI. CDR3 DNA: TGTGCCAGCAGCAGGCAGGGGGCCAGTTTGGGAAAACTGTTTTTT. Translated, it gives CASSRQGASLGKLFF.

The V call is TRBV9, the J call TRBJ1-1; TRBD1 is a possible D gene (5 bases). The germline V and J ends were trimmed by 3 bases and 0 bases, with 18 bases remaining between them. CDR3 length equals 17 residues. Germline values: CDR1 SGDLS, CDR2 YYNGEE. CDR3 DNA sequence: TGTGCCAGCAGCGGTAGGCCCACCTCGACAGTGAACACTGAAGCTTTCTTT. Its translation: CASSGRPTSTVNTEAFF.

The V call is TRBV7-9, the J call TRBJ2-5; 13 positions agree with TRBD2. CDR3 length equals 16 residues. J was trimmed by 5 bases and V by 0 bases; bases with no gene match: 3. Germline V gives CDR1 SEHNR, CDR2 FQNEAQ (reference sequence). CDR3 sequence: CASSLAAGLAGETQYF. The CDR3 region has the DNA TGTGCCAGCAGCTTAGCTGCGGGACTAGCGGGGGAGACCCAGTACTTC.

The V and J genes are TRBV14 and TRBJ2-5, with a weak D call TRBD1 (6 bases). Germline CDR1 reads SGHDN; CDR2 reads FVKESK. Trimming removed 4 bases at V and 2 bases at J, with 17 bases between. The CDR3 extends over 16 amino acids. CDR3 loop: CASSRLPGTPQETQYF. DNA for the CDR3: TGTGCCAGCAGCCGTCTCCCGGGGACACCTCAAGAGACCCAGTACTTC.

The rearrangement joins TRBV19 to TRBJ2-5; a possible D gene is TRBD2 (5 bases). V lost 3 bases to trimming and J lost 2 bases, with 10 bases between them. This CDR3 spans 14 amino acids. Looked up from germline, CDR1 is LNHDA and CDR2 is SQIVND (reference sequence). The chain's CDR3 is CASSIFGEQETQYF. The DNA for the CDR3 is TGTGCCAGTAGTATTTTCGGGGAACAAGAGACCCAGTACTTC.

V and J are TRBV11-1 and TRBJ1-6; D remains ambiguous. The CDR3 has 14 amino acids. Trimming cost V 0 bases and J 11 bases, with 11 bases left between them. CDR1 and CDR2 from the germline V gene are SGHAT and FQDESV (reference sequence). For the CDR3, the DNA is TGTGCCAGCAGCTTAGCCAAAGGGAATGCACCCCTCCACTTT. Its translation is CASSLAKGNAPLHF.

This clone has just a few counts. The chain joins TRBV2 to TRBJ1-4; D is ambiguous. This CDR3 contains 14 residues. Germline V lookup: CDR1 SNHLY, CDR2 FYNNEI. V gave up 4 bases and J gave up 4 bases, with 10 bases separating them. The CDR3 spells CASSGGRSNEKLFF. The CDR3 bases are TGTGCCAGCAGTGGAGGCCGGAGTAATGAAAAACTGTTTTTT.